This T cell receptor (beta chain) emerged from a study of T cell changes during pregnancy in multiple sclerosis. The assay was immunoSEQ multiplex PCR, and TCRdb's table has in-frame clones only and misses some. The sample holds around 97,000 clones, 90% seen once. This clone came up a few times. J was trimmed by 10 bases and V by 7 bases; bases with no gene match: 6. The CDR3 loop spans 13 amino acids. Germline V gene lookup returns CDR1 SEHNR and CDR2 FQNEAQ (reference sequence). The rearrangement links TRBV7-9 to TRBJ1-6, with 8 bases aligning to TRBD1. Here the sequenced sample was peripheral blood, taken in the second trimester of pregnancy. This clonotype originated in a female donor in good health, enrolled as a control in a pregnancy study. The CDR3 reads CASTGQGGSPLHF. The CDR3 DNA sequence: TGTGCCAGCACAGGACAGGGTGGGTCACCCCTCCACTTT.